This TCR beta chain derives from a study of early T cells in non-severe SARS-CoV-2 infection. Losses at the gene ends were 4 bases for V and 6 bases for J; bases not matched to a gene: 10. This CDR3 has 16 amino acids. The V gene's germline CDR1 is MGHRA and CDR2 YSYEKL. This clonotype came up many times. TCRdb reanalysed the 5' RACE reads using MiXCR and keeps one entry per CDR3 protein. The sample includes about 20,000 distinct CDR3 sequences, 5.9% seen only once; the top ten take roughly 6%. Source material: whole blood. The V and J genes are TRBV4-1 and TRBJ2-3, with TRBD2 matching over 10 bases. The origin of this receptor is an adult who was a healthcare worker with PCR-confirmed SARS-CoV-2 infection or an uninfected control (not recorded which). The CDR3 here is CASSPRTSGQSDTQYF. The CDR3 DNA is TGCGCCAGCAGCCCGCGGACTAGCGGCCAGTCGGATACGCAGTATTTT.